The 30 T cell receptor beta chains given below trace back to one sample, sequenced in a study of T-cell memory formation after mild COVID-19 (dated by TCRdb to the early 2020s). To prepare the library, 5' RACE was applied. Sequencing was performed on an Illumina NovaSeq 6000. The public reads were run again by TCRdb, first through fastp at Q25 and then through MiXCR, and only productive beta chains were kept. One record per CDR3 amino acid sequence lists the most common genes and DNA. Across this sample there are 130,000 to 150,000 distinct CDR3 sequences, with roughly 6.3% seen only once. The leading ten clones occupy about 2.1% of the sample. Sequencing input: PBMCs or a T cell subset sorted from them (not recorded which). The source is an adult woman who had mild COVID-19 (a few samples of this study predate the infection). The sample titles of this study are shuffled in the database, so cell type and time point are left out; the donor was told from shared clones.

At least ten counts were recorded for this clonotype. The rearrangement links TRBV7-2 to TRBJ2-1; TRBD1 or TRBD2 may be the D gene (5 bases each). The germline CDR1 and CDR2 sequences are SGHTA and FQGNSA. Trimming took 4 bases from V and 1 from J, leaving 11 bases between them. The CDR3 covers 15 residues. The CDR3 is CASSSGWGSYNEQFF. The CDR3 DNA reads TGTGCCAGCAGCTCAGGTTGGGGGTCCTACAATGAGCAGTTCTTC.

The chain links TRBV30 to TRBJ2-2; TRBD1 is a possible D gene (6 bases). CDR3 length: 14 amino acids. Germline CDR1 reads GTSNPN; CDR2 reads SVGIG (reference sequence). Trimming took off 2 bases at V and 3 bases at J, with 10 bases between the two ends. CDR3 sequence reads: CAWSIGTYTGELFF. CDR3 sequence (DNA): TGTGCCTGGAGTATAGGGACATACACCGGGGAGCTGTTTTTT.

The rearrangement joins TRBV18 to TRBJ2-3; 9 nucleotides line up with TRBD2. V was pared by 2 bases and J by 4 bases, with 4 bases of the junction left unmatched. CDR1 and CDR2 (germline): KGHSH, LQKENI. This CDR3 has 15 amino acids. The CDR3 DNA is TGTGCCAGCTCACCAGTTAGCGGGAGCGCAGATACGCAGTATTTT. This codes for CASSPVSGSADTQYF.

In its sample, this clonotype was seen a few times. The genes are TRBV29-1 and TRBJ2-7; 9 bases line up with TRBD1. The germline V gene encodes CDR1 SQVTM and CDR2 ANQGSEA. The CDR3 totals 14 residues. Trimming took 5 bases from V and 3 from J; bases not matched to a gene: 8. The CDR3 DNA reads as TGCAGCGTTATACCGGGACAGGGCTACTACGAGCAGTACTTC. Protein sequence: CSVIPGQGYYEQYF.

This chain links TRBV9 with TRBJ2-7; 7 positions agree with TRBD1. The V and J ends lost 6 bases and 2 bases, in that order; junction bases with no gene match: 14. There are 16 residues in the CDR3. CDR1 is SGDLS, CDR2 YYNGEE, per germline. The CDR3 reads CASTKTHWDSTYEQYF. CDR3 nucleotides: TGTGCCAGCACCAAAACGCACTGGGACAGTACCTACGAGCAGTACTTC.

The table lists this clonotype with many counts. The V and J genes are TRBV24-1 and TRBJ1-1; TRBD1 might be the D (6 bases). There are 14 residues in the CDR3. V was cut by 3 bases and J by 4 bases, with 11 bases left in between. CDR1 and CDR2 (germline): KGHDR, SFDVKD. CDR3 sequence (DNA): TGTGCCACCAGTGATCCGACAGGCCTCACTGAAGCTTTCTTT. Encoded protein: CATSDPTGLTEAFF.

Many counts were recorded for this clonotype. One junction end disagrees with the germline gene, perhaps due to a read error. The CDR3 is CASSPGGF. For the CDR3, the DNA is TGTGCCAGCAGTCCCGGCGGCTTT. The rearrangement joins TRBV6-2 or TRBV6-3 to TRBJ1-6, with D uncertain. The CDR3 runs to 8 residues. Per the germline V gene, CDR1 is MNHEY and CDR2 is SVGEGT.

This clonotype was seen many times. In nucleotides, the CDR3 is TGTGCCAGCAGTCGGTCGGGACTCTCCTACAATGAGCAGTTCTTC. Translating it yields CASSRSGLSYNEQFF. This sequence joins TRBV25-1 and TRBJ2-1; D is perhaps TRBD2 (6 bases). Trimming removed 5 bases from V and 0 bases from J, with 11 bases in between. This CDR3 contains 15 residues. Germline V gene lookup returns CDR1 MGHDK and CDR2 SYGVNS.

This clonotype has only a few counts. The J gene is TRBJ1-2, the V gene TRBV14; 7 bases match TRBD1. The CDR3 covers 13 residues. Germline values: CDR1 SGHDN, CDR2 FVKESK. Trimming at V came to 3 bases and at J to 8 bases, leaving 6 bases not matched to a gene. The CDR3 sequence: CASSHARGHGYTF. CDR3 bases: TGTGCCAGCAGCCATGCGAGGGGGCACGGCTACACCTTC.

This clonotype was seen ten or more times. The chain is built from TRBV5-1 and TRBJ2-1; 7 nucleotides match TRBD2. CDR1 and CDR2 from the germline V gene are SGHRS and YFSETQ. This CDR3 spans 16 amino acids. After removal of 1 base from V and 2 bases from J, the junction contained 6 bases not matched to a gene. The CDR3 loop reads CASSLMASGAYNEQFF. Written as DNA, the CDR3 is TGCGCCAGCAGCTTGATGGCTAGCGGAGCCTACAATGAGCAGTTCTTC.

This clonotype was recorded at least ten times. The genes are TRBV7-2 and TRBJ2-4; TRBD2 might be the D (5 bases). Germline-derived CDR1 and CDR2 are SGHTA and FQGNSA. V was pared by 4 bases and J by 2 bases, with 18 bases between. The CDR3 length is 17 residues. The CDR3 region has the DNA TGTGCCAGCAGCTCTAACAGTTACGGGATCACCAAAAACATTCAGTACTTC. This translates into CASSSNSYGITKNIQYF. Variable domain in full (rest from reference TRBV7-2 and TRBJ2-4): GAGVSQSPSNKVTEKGKDVELRCDPISGHTALYWYRQSLGQGLEFLIYFQGNSAPDKSGLPSDRFSAERTGGSVSTLTIQRTQQEDSAVYLCASSSNSYGITKNIQYFGAGTRLSVL.

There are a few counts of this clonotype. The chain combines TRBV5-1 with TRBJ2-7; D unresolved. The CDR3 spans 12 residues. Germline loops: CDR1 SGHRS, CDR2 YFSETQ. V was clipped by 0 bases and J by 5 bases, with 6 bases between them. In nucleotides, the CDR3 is TGCGCCAGCAGCTTGGGCCCTAACGAGCAGTACTTC. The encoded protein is CASSLGPNEQYF.

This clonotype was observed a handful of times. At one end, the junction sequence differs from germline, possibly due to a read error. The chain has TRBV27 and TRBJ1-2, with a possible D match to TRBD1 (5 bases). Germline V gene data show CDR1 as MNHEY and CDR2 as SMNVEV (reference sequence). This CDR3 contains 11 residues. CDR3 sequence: CCSGGYYGYTF. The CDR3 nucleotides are TGCTGCTCCGGGGGTTACTATGGCTACACCTTC.

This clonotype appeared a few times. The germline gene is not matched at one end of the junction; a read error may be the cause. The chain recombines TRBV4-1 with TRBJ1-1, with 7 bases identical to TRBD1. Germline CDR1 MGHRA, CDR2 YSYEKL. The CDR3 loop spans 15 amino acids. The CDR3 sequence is CASSQEGDSGRRQIW. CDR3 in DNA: TGCGCCAGCAGCCAAGAAGGGGACAGTGGGCGCAGACAGATCTGG.

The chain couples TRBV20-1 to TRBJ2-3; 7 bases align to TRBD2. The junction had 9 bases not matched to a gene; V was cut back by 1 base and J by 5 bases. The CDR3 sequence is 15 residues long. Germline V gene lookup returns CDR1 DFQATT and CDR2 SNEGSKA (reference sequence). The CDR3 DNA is TGCAGTGCTAGAGCGGGGGGAACCGGGTTAGATACGCAGTATTTT. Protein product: CSARAGGTGLDTQYF.

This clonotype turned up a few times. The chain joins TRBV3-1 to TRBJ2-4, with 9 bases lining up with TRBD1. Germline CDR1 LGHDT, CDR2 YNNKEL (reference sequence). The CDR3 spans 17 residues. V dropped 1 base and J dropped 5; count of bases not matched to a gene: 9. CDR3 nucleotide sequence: TGTGCCAGCAGCCAAGTACGGGGACAGGGCTTGGAAAACATTCAGTACTTC. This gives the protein CASSQVRGQGLENIQYF.

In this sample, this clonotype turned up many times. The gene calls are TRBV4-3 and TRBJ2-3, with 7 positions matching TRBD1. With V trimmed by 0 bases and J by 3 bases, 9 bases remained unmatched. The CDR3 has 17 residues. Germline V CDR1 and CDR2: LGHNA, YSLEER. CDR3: CASSQDLGGLGTDTQYF. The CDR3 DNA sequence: TGCGCCAGCAGCCAAGATCTAGGGGGCCTCGGGACAGATACGCAGTATTTT.

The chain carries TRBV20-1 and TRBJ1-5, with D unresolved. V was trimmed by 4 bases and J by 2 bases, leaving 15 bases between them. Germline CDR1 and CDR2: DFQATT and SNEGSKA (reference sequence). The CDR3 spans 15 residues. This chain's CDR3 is CSATSVLHRNQPQHF. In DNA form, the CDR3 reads TGCAGTGCTACTTCGGTTCTACACCGCAATCAGCCCCAGCATTTT.

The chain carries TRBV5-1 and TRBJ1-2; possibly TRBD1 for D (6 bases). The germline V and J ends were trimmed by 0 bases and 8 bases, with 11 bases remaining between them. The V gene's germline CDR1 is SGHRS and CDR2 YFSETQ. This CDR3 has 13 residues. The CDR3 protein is CASSLGTAGGYTF. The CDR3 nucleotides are TGCGCCAGCAGCTTGGGGACAGCTGGGGGCTACACCTTC.

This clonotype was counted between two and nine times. The CDR3 loop reads CAYTGQTGPYEQYF. The DNA of the CDR3 is TGTGCCTACACGGGACAGACGGGCCCCTACGAGCAGTACTTC. This sequence joins TRBV30 and TRBJ2-7, with 7 bases aligning to TRBD1. The germline gives CDR1 GTSNPN, CDR2 SVGIG (reference sequence). V shed 7 bases and J 2 bases; nucleotides not matched to a gene: 11. The CDR3 contains 14 residues.

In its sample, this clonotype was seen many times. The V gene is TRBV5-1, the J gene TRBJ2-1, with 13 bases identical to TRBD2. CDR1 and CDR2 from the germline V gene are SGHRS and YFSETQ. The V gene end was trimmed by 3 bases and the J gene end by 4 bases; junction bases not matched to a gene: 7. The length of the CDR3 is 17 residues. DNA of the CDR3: TGCGCCAGCAGCTCTGGGACTAGCGGGAAGCAATACAATGAGCAGTTCTTC. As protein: CASSSGTSGKQYNEQFF. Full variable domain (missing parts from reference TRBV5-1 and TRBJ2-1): KAGVTQTPRYLIKTRGQQVTLSCSPISGHRSVSWYQQTPGQGLQFLFEYFSETQRNKGNFPGRFSGRQFSNSRSEMNVSTLELGDSALYLCASSSGTSGKQYNEQFFGPGTRLTVL.

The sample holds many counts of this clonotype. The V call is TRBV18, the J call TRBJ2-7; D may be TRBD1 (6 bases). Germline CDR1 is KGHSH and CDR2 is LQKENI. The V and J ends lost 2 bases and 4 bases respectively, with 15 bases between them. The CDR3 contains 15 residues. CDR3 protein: CASSPRRTDAYEQYF. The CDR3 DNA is TGTGCCAGCTCACCAAGGAGGACAGATGCGTACGAGCAGTACTTC.

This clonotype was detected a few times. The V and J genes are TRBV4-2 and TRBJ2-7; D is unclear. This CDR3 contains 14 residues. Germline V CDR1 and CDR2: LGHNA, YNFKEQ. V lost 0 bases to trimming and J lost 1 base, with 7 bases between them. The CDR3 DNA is TGTGCCAGCAGCCAAGATTTGGTTTCCTACGAGCAGTACTTC. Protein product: CASSQDLVSYEQYF.

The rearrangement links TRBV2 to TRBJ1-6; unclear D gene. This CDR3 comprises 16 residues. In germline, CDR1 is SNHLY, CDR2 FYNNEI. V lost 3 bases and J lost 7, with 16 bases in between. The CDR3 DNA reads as TGTGCCAGCAGTGAGAGTTCTGGAGGGTGGAATTCACCCCTCCACTTT. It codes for CASSESSGGWNSPLHF.

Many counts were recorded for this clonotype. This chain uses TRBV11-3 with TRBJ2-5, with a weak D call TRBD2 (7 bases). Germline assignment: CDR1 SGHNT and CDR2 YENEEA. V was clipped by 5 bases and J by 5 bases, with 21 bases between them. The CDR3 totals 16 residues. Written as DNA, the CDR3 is TGTGCCAGCAGCCCACTGGGGGGGCTGAGAGGGGAGACCCAGTACTTC. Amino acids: CASSPLGGLRGETQYF.

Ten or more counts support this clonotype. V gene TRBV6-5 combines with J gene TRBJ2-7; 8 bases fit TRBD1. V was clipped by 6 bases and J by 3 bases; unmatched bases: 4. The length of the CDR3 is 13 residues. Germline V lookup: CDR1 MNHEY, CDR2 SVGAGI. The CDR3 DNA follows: TGTGCCAGCAGAAGAGACAGGGGCTACGAGCAGTACTTC. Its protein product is CASRRDRGYEQYF.

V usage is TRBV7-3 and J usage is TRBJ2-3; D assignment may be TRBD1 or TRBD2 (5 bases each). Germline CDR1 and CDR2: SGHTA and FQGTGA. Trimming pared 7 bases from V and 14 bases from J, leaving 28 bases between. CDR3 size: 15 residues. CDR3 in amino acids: CASIQGPGTSRPGYF. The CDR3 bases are TGTGCCAGCATTCAGGGTCCCGGGACCTCCCGACCGGGGTATTTT.

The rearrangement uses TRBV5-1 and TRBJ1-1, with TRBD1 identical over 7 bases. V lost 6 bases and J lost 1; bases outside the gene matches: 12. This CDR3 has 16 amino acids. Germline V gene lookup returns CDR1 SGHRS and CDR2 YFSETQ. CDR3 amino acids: CASKTQLGQKNTEAFF. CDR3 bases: TGCGCCAGCAAAACTCAATTGGGACAGAAGAACACTGAAGCTTTCTTT.

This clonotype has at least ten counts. CDR3 DNA: TGTGCCAGCAGCTTATTACGTACCCCCGGGGAGGGCCAGTTCTTC. Residues: CASSLLRTPGEGQFF. The chain couples TRBV7-2 to TRBJ2-1, with TRBD2 matching over 7 bases. The V gene end was trimmed by 2 bases and the J gene end by 13 bases; junction bases not matched to a gene: 14. Germline CDR1 SGHTA, CDR2 FQGNSA. This CDR3 comprises 15 residues.

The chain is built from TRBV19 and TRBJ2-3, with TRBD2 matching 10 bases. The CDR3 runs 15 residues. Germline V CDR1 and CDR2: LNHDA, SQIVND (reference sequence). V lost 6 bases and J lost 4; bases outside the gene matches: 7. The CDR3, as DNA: TGTGCCAGTAGAGCGGCTAGCGGGAGAGCAGATACGCAGTATTTT. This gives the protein CASRAASGRADTQYF.